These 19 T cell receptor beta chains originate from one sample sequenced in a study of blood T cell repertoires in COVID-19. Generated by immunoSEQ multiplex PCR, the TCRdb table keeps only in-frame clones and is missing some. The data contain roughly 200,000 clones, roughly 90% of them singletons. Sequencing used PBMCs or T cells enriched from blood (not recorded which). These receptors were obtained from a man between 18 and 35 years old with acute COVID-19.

The DNA for the CDR3 is TGTGCCAGTAGTGTCGGAGGGAACACTGAAGCTTTCTTT. Its translation: CASSVGGNTEAFF. V gene TRBV19 combines with J gene TRBJ1-1; no clear D gene. Germline V gene sequence: CDR1 LNHDA, CDR2 SQIVND (reference sequence). The CDR3 contains 13 residues. Trimming removed 5 bases at V and 1 base at J, with 8 bases between. The full variable domain, with the rest looked up from reference TRBV19 and TRBJ1-1, is DGGITQSPKYLFRKEGQNVTLSCEQNLNHDAMYWYRQDPGQGLRLIYYSQIVNDFQKGDIAEGYSVSREKKESFPLTVTSAQKNPTAFYLCASSVGGNTEAFFGQGTRLTVV.

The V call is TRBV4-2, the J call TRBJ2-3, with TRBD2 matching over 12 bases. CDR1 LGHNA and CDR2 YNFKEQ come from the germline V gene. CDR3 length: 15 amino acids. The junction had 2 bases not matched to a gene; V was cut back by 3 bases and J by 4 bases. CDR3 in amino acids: CASSHGLAGPDTQYF. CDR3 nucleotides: TGTGCCAGCAGCCACGGACTAGCGGGACCAGATACGCAGTATTTT.

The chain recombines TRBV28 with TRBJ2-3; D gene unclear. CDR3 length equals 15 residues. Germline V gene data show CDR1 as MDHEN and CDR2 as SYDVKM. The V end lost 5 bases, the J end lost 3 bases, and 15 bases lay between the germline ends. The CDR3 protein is CASSLLLRVTDTQYF. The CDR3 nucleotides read TGTGCCAGCAGTCTACTACTCCGGGTGACAGATACGCAGTATTTT.

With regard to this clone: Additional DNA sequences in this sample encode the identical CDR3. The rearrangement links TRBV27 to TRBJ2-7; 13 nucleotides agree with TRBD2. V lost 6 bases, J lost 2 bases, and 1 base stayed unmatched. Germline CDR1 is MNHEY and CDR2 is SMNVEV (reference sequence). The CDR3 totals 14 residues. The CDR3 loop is CASRGLAGPYEQYF. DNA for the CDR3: TGTGCCAGCAGGGGACTAGCGGGACCCTACGAGCAGTACTTC.

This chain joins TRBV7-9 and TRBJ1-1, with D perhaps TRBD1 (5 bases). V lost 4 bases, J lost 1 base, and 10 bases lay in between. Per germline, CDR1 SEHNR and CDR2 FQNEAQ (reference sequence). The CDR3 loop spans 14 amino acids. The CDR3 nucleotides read TGTGCCAGCAGCTCCAGGGAAGCGAACACTGAAGCTTTCTTT. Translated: CASSSREANTEAFF.

This CDR3 is CAWSLGSGELFF. Written as DNA, the CDR3 is TGTGCCTGGAGTCTAGGATCCGGGGAGCTGTTTTTT. The rearrangement links TRBV30 to TRBJ2-2; D call uncertain. This CDR3 contains 12 residues. Germline-derived CDR1 and CDR2 are GTSNPN and SVGIG (reference sequence). The ends were cut back, 2 bases at V and 6 bases at J, with 7 bases in the middle.

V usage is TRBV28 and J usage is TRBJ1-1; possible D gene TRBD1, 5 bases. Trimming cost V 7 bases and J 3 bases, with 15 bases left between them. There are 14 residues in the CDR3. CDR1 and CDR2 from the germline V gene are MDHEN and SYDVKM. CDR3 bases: TGTGCCAGCATCGCACCAGGGATGGACACTGAAGCTTTCTTT. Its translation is CASIAPGMDTEAFF.

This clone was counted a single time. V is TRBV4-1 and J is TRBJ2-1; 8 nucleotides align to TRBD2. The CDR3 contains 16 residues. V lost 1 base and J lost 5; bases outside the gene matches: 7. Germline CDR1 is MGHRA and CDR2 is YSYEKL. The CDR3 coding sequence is TGCGCCAGCAGCCAAGGTGGACTAGCCGGGGACAATGAGCAGTTCTTC. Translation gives CASSQGGLAGDNEQFF.

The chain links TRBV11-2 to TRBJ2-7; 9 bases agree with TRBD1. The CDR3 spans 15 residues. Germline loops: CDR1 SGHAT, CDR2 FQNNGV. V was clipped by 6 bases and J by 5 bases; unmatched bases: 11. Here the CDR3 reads CASRETGTGRHEQYF. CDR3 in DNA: TGTGCCAGCAGAGAGACGGGGACAGGGAGGCACGAGCAGTACTTC.

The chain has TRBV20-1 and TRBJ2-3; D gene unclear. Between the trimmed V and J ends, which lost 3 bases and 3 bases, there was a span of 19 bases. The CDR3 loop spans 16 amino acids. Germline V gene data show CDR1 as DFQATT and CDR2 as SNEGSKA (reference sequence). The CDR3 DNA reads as TGCAGTGCTAGTCCCGCTTCTGTGTTCGGGACAGATACGCAGTATTTT. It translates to CSASPASVFGTDTQYF.

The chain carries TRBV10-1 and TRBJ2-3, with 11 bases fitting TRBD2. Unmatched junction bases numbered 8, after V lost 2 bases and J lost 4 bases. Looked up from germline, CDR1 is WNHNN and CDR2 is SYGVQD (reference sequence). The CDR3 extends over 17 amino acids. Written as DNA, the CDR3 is TGCGCCAGCAGTGAGGACCATAGCGGGAGGGCCCCAGATACGCAGTATTTT. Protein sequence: CASSEDHSGRAPDTQYF.

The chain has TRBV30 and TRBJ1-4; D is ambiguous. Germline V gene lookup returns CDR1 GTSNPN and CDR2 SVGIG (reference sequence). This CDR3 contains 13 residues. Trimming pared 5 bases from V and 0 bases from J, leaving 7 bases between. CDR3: CAWERTTNEKLFF. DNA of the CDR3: TGTGCCTGGGAGAGAACAACTAATGAAAAACTGTTTTTT.

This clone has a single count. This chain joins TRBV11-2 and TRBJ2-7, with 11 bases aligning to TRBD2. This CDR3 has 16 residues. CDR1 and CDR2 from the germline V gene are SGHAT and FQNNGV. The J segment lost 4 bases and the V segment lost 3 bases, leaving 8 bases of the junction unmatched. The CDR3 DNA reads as TGTGCCAGCAGCTTCTTTGGGACTAGCGGTACTTACGAGCAGTACTTC. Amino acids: CASSFFGTSGTYEQYF.

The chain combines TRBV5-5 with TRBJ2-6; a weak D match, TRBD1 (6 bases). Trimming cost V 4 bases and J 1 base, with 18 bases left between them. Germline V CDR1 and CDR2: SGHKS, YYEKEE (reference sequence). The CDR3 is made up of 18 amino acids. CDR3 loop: CASSTGTSVRSGANVLTF. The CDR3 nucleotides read TGTGCCAGCAGCACCGGGACATCAGTTAGGTCTGGGGCCAACGTCCTGACTTTC.

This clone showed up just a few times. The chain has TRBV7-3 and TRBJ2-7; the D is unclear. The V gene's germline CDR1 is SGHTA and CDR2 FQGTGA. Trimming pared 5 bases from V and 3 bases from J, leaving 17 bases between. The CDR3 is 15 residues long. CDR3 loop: CASSPSASGYYEQYF. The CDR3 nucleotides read TGTGCCAGCAGCCCGTCCGCTTCAGGCTACTACGAGCAGTACTTC. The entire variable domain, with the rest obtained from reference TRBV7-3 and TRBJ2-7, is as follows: GAGVSQTPSNKVTEKGKYVELRCDPISGHTALYWYRQSLGQGPEFLIYFQGTGAADDSGLPNDRFFAVRPEGSVSTLKIQRTERGDSAVYLCASSPSASGYYEQYFGPGTRLTVT.

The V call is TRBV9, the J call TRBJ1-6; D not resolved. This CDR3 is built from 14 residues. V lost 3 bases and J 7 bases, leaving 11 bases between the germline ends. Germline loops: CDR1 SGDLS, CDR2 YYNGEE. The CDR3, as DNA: TGTGCCAGCAGCGCTGAGGGCGGCAATTCACCCCTCCACTTT. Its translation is CASSAEGGNSPLHF.

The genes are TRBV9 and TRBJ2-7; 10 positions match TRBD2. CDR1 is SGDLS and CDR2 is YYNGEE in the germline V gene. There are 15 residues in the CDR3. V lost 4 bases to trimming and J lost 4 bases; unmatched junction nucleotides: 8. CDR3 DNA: TGTGCCAGCAGCCCGCCCCAGCGGGAGGGGTACGAGCAGTACTTC. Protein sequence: CASSPPQREGYEQYF.

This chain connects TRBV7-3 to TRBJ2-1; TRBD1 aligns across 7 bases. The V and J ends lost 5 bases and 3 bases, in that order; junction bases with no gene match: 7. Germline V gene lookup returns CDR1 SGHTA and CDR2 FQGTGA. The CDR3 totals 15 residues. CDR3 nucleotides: TGTGCCAGCAGCCCCTCGGGACAGAACTACAATGAGCAGTTCTTC. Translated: CASSPSGQNYNEQFF.

Here the CDR3 DNA reads TGTGCCAGCAGCTTCATCGGCGGGGACCACTCCTACGAGCAGTACTTC. This gives the protein CASSFIGGDHSYEQYF. This chain links TRBV27 with TRBJ2-7; D is perhaps TRBD2 (6 bases). Between the trimmed V and J ends, which lost 6 bases and 0 bases, there was a span of 18 bases. The length of the CDR3 is 16 residues. Germline values: CDR1 MNHEY, CDR2 SMNVEV (reference sequence).